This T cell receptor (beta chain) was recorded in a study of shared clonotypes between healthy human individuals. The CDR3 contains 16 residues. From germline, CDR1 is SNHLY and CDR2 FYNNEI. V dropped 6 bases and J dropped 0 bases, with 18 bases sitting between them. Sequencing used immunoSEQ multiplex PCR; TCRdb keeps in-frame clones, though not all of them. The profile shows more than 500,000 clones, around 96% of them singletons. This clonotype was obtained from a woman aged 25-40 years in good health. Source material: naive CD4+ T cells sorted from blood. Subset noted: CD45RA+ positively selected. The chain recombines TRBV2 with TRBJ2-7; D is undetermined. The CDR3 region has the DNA TGTGCCAGCAGGGAAAGAGACTGGCCAAGCTCCTACGAGCAGTACTTC. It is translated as CASRERDWPSSYEQYF.